These 29 T cell receptor beta chains came from one sample sequenced in a study of T cell repertoires in cytomegalovirus infection. MiXCR, run by TCRdb on the reads, gives a single entry per CDR3 protein. The sample contains approximately 990,000 distinct CDR3 sequences, approximately 33% of which appear only once. These TCRs are of unknown antigen specificity. Here the sequenced sample was cultured CD8+ T cells from PBMCs, taken from culture after CMV antigen stimulation. Receptor source: a human donor in good health (CMV status not recorded). Some clones in this sample may be carry-over from other donors' samples.

This clonotype was detected only a few times. The J gene is TRBJ1-3, the V gene TRBV7-9, with unresolved D. Between the trimmed V and J ends, which lost 6 bases and 5 bases, there was a span of 5 bases. CDR3 length equals 11 residues. Germline V CDR1 and CDR2: SEHNR, FQNEAQ (reference sequence). The CDR3 sequence: CASRFRNTIYF. DNA for the CDR3: TGTGCCAGCAGGTTTAGAAACACCATATATTTT.

The CDR3 coding sequence is TGTGCCAGCAGTCAAGGGACAGAACCTCTTTCTAATGAAAAACTGTTTTTT. Amino acids: CASSQGTEPLSNEKLFF. The chain couples TRBV6-6 to TRBJ1-4, with 7 bases aligning to TRBD1. V trimming: 5 bases; J trimming: 3 bases; junction bases outside the gene matches: 12. The CDR3 runs to 17 residues. Per the germline V gene, CDR1 is MNHNY and CDR2 is SVGAGI (reference sequence).

About this clonotype itself: One end of the junction fails to match germline, which may point to a read error. The rearrangement links TRBV4-3 to TRBJ1-2; 10 bases align to TRBD1. The CDR3 is made up of 15 amino acids. CDR1 is LGHNA, CDR2 YSLEER, per germline. CDR3 sequence reads: CVSSPGQGSLYGYTF. CDR3 in DNA: TGCGTCAGCAGCCCGGGACAGGGGTCTCTCTATGGCTACACCTTC.

The chain recombines TRBV6-2 or TRBV6-3 with TRBJ2-5; D is undetermined. V lost 4 bases to trimming and J lost 5 bases, with 11 bases between them. Germline values: CDR1 MNHEY, CDR2 SVGEGT. The length of the CDR3 is 13 residues. Here the CDR3 DNA reads TGTGCCAGCAGTTTTCGCGTCGGGGAGACCCAGTACTTC. Translating it yields CASSFRVGETQYF.

This clonotype showed up just a few times. The CDR3 is CSAFQGPEAFF. The CDR3 nucleotides read TGCAGTGCTTTCCAGGGGCCTGAAGCTTTCTTT. The V call is TRBV20-1, the J call TRBJ1-1, with a possible D match to TRBD1 (6 bases). Trimming took 5 bases from V and 6 from J, leaving 10 bases between them. This CDR3 region has 11 residues. Looked up from germline, CDR1 is DFQATT and CDR2 is SNEGSKA (reference sequence).

This clonotype has at least ten counts. The CDR3 DNA follows: TGTGCCAGCACCGACACTGACGGGACGGTCTATGGCTACACCTTC. It specifies CASTDTDGTVYGYTF. This chain joins TRBV6-5 and TRBJ1-2; TRBD1 is a possible D gene (5 bases). Germline V lookup: CDR1 MNHEY, CDR2 SVGAGI. V gave up 7 bases and J gave up 4 bases, with 19 bases separating them. The CDR3 extends over 15 amino acids.

V is TRBV7-9 and J is TRBJ2-2; D is possibly TRBD1 (5 bases). V lost 1 base, J lost 0 bases, and 21 bases lay in between. Per the germline V gene, CDR1 is SEHNR and CDR2 is FQNEAQ (reference sequence). This CDR3 is 20 amino acids long. CDR3 sequence (DNA): TGTGCCAGCAGCTTAGTCATTCACATAACGACAGAGACGAACACCGGGGAGCTGTTTTTT. Translating gives CASSLVIHITTETNTGELFF. Full variable domain (missing parts from reference TRBV7-9 and TRBJ2-2): DTGVSQNPRHKITKRGQNVTFRCDPISEHNRLYWYRQTLGQGPEFLTYFQNEAQLEKSRLLSDRFSAERPKGSFSTLEIQRTEQGDSAMYLCASSLVIHITTETNTGELFFGEGSRLTVL.

This clonotype turned up a few times. The chain combines TRBV19 with TRBJ1-5; D may be TRBD1 (5 bases). Germline CDR1 and CDR2: LNHDA and SQIVND (reference sequence). Deletions cut 7 bases from V and 9 bases from J, with 10 bases between. The CDR3 has 11 amino acids. The CDR3 protein is CASNQGWPQHF. CDR3 sequence (DNA): TGTGCCAGTAATCAGGGTTGGCCCCAGCATTTT.

Many counts were recorded for this clonotype. The chain uses TRBV7-6 and TRBJ1-1; D is perhaps TRBD1 (6 bases). Germline V gene sequence: CDR1 SGHVS, CDR2 FNYEAQ. The CDR3 loop spans 15 amino acids. V lost 0 bases and J lost 5, with 13 bases in between. The CDR3 coding sequence is TGTGCCAGCAGCTTAGCAGGAGGGACATGGACTGAAGCTTTCTTT. This gives the protein CASSLAGGTWTEAFF. The full variable domain, rest sourced from reference TRBV7-6 and TRBJ1-1, is GAGVSQSPRYKVTKRGQDVALRCDPISGHVSLYWYRQALGQGPEFLTYFNYEAQQDKSGLPNDRFSAERPEGSISTLTIQRTEQRDSAMYRCASSLAGGTWTEAFFGQGTRLTVV.

The chain links TRBV12-3 or TRBV12-4 to TRBJ2-7; tentatively, D is TRBD1 (6 bases). The V gene lost 6 bases and the J gene lost 2 bases, with 11 bases spanning the gap. This CDR3 region has 13 residues. In DNA form, the CDR3 reads TGTGCCAGCAGCTCGGGACACACCTACGAGCAGTACGTC. It yields the protein CASSSGHTYEQYV.

The chain has TRBV7-9 and TRBJ1-4; no clear D gene. In germline, CDR1 is SEHNR, CDR2 FQNEAQ (reference sequence). V lost 1 base to trimming and J lost 4 bases, with 10 bases between them. The CDR3 loop spans 15 amino acids. CDR3 bases: TGTGCCAGCAGCTTAGGAGCACCGTTTAATGAAAAACTGTTTTTT. Amino acids: CASSLGAPFNEKLFF.

This clonotype has more than one count but fewer than ten. The rearrangement links TRBV7-6 to TRBJ1-2; D is ambiguous. The germline V gene encodes CDR1 SGHVS and CDR2 FNYEAQ. Trimming shortened V by 3 bases and J by 7 bases, and 12 bases separated the two germline ends. The CDR3 consists of 13 residues. CDR3 amino acids: CASSLPFNAGYTF. CDR3 nucleotide sequence: TGTGCCAGCAGCTTGCCGTTTAATGCTGGCTACACCTTC.

V usage is TRBV25-1 and J usage is TRBJ2-1, with D hard to call. Germline CDR1 and CDR2: MGHDK and SYGVNS. CDR3 length: 14 residues. V was cut by 3 bases and J by 6 bases, with 12 bases left in between. The CDR3 loop reads CASSELGFGNEQFF. CDR3 nucleotide sequence: TGTGCCAGCAGTGAGCTAGGATTTGGCAATGAGCAGTTCTTC.

As to this clonotype: A clone one base away is much larger, so this may be a read error. The chain joins TRBV5-6 to TRBJ1-5; 8 bases agree with TRBD1. J gave up 3 bases and V 2 bases, and 4 bases lay outside the gene matches. In germline, CDR1 is SGHDT, CDR2 YYEEEE. There are 15 residues in the CDR3. The CDR3 here is CASSFRQGINQPQHF. The CDR3 coding sequence is TGTGCCAGCAGCTTCCGACAGGGGATCAATCAGCCCCAGCATTTT. Looking up the rest from reference TRBV5-6 and TRBJ1-5 gives the full variable domain: DAGVTQSPTHLIKTRGQQVTLRCSPKSGHDTVSWYQQALGQGPQFIFQYYEEEERQRGNFPDRFSGHQFPNYSSELNVNALLLGDSALYLCASSFRQGINQPQHFGDGTRLSIL.

The chain combines TRBV2 with TRBJ1-1; D not resolved. CDR1 and CDR2 from the germline V gene are SNHLY and FYNNEI. This CDR3 comprises 14 residues. V shed 8 bases and J shed 1 base, with 14 bases lying between them. CDR3 protein: CASVYLSGNTEAFF. CDR3 DNA sequence: TGTGCCAGCGTGTACCTTTCAGGGAACACTGAAGCTTTCTTT.

As for this clonotype: One end of the junction does not line up with germline, which may come from a read error. This sequence joins TRBV5-4 and TRBJ2-3, with D perhaps matching TRBD1 or TRBD2 (5 bases each). Germline V gene lookup returns CDR1 SGHNT and CDR2 YYREEE (reference sequence). The CDR3 totals 14 residues. The CDR3 DNA reads TGTGTCAGCTCTTCACCTAGGGGACGGGATACGCAGTATTTT. Translation gives CVSSSPRGRDTQYF.

This clonotype was recorded only once. This chain joins TRBV12-3 or TRBV12-4 and TRBJ1-1, with D maybe TRBD1 (6 bases). Trimming removed 1 base from V and 3 bases from J, with 18 bases in between. This CDR3 has 17 amino acids. CDR3 residues: CASSLGGLGGSHTEAFF. The CDR3 DNA reads TGTGCCAGCAGTTTAGGGGGTTTGGGGGGCTCCCACACTGAAGCTTTCTTT.

The chain is built from TRBV24-1 and TRBJ2-1; maybe TRBD2 (5 bases). This CDR3 region has 14 residues. The germline V gene has CDR1 KGHDR and CDR2 SFDVKD. V was pared by 4 bases and J by 8 bases, with 14 bases between. For the CDR3, the DNA is TGTGCCACCAGTGACCACACACCGAGGGATGAGCAGTTCTTC. This encodes CATSDHTPRDEQFF.

This clonotype was detected only a few times. The chain uses TRBV19 and TRBJ2-1; D possibly corresponds to TRBD2 (7 bases). The germline CDR1 and CDR2 sequences are LNHDA and SQIVND (reference sequence). The CDR3 runs 16 residues. Trimming shortened V by 5 bases and J by 7 bases, and 21 bases separated the two germline ends. CDR3 residues: CASSPLRGGAYNEQFF. The CDR3 nucleotides read TGTGCCAGTAGTCCCCTGAGGGGGGGGGCATATAATGAGCAGTTCTTC.

This clonotype was detected only a few times. The gene calls are TRBV6-5 and TRBJ1-2; D is ambiguous. From germline, CDR1 is MNHEY and CDR2 SVGAGI. This CDR3 region has 16 residues. Between the trimmed V and J ends, which lost 0 bases and 2 bases, there was a span of 13 bases. This CDR3 reads CASSYSTLTVNYGYTF. The CDR3 DNA follows: TGTGCCAGCAGTTACTCAACCTTAACAGTAAACTATGGCTACACCTTC.

The count of this clonotype is one. The CDR3 spells CVSSPDSLSSYEQYV. For the CDR3, the DNA is TGTGTCAGCAGCCCCGACAGTCTGAGCAGCTACGAGCAGTACGTC. The chain links TRBV6-6 to TRBJ2-7, with D possibly being TRBD1 (5 bases). The CDR3 covers 15 residues. Germline CDR1 MNHNY, CDR2 SVGAGI (reference sequence).

V gene TRBV6-1 combines with J gene TRBJ2-7; TRBD1 is a possible D gene (5 bases). V dropped 2 bases and J dropped 6 bases, with 26 bases sitting between them. The CDR3 is made up of 18 amino acids. From germline, CDR1 is MNHNS and CDR2 SASEGT. CDR3 loop: CASSENRVGFREEVEQYV. The CDR3 DNA reads as TGTGCCAGCAGTGAAAATAGAGTGGGGTTCAGGGAAGAAGTCGAGCAGTACGTC.

This clonotype was seen only a few times. This chain uses TRBV27 with TRBJ1-2; 9 bases are shared with TRBD1. The germline CDR1 and CDR2 sequences are MNHEY and SMNVEV (reference sequence). The length of the CDR3 is 15 residues. The V segment lost 8 bases and the J segment 4 bases; nucleotides outside the gene matches: 11. The CDR3 region has the DNA TGTGCCAGCCGATGGGGCACAGGGGGCAGCTATGGCTACACCTTC. Amino acids: CASRWGTGGSYGYTF.

There are a few counts of this clonotype. This sequence joins TRBV7-2 and TRBJ1-2; TRBD1 aligns across 7 bases. With V trimmed by 4 bases and J by 4 bases, 9 bases remained unmatched. The germline gives CDR1 SGHTA, CDR2 FQGNSA. The CDR3 is 15 residues long. The CDR3 DNA is TGTGCCAGCAGCTACGACAGGGCGGTAGGCTATGGCTACACCTTC. This gives the protein CASSYDRAVGYGYTF.

The chain recombines TRBV6-2 or TRBV6-3 with TRBJ1-5, with D tentatively TRBD1 (6 bases). Trimming took 1 base from V and 7 from J, leaving 20 bases between them. The CDR3 is made up of 17 amino acids. Per germline, CDR1 MNHEY and CDR2 SVGEGT. The CDR3 coding sequence is TGTGCCAGCAGTTACTTGAGACTTAAACAGGGTTGGCAGCCCCAGCATTTT. Protein: CASSYLRLKQGWQPQHF.

Of note for this clonotype: This may be a read error: a much more frequent sequence differs by one nucleotide. The CDR3 sequence is CANSPRTTDNEQFF. CDR3 nucleotide sequence: TGTGCCAACAGCCCAAGGACTACCGACAATGAGCAGTTCTTC. V gene TRBV7-6 combines with J gene TRBJ2-1; D may be TRBD2 (6 bases). The CDR3 is 14 amino acids. Germline V gene data show CDR1 as SGHVS and CDR2 as FNYEAQ.

About this clonotype: This may be a read error, as it is one base from a much larger clone. The chain carries TRBV7-8 and TRBJ2-1, with 7 bases lining up with TRBD1. This CDR3 is built from 16 residues. Germline V gene lookup returns CDR1 SGHVS and CDR2 FQNEAQ. The CDR3 sequence is CVSSLAYQGVLGEQFF. As DNA, the CDR3 is TGTGTCAGCAGCTTAGCCTATCAGGGGGTACTGGGTGAGCAGTTCTTC.

The chain has TRBV7-2 and TRBJ1-5; no definite D call. This CDR3 is built from 16 residues. V was cut by 2 bases and J by 1 base, with 12 bases left in between. Germline loops: CDR1 SGHTA, CDR2 FQGNSA. This chain's CDR3 is CASSLFRAESNQPQHF. DNA for the CDR3: TGTGCCAGCAGCTTATTTAGGGCCGAGAGCAATCAGCCCCAGCATTTT.

This clonotype was counted between two and nine times. The genes are TRBV27 and TRBJ2-2; unclear D gene. This CDR3 is 12 amino acids long. Germline V gene data show CDR1 as MNHEY and CDR2 as SMNVEV (reference sequence). Trimming took 11 bases from V and 2 from J, leaving 9 bases between them. In DNA form, the CDR3 reads TGTGCCGTTGGATTCAACACCGGGGAGCTGTTTTTT. Amino acid sequence: CAVGFNTGELFF.